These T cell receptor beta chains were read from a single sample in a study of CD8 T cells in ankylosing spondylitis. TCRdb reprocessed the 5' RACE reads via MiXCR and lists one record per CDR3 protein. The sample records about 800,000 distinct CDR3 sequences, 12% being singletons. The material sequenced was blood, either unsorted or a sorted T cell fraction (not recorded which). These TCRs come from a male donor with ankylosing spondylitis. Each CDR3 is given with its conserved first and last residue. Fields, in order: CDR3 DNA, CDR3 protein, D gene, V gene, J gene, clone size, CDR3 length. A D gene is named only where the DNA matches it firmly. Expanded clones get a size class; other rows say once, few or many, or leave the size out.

DNA: TGCAGTGCCCGCCCGGCAGGAAGGAGCTCCTACGAGCAGTACTTC
CDR3: CSARPAGRSSYEQYF
D: NA
V: TRBV20-1
J: TRBJ2-7
size: few
length: 15

DNA: TGTGCCAGCAGTGATGGGCCTGAAATTGGTGGCTACACCTTC
CDR3: CASSDGPEIGGYTF
D: NA
V: TRBV28
J: TRBJ1-2
size: NA
length: 14

DNA: TGCAGTGCTTCCGTTTACAGTGCAGATACGCAGTATTTT
CDR3: CSASVYSADTQYF
D: NA
V: TRBV20-1
J: TRBJ2-3
size: many
length: 13

DNA: TGTGCCACCAGTGATTCCTCGACAGCTCGGGACGAGCAGTACTTC
CDR3: CATSDSSTARDEQYF
D: NA
V: TRBV24-1
J: TRBJ2-7
size: few
length: 15

DNA: TGCGCCAGCAACCCCCAGGGGGCAAAGGATGGCTACACCTTC
CDR3: CASNPQGAKDGYTF
D: TRBD1
V: TRBV5-1
J: TRBJ1-2
size: few
length: 14

DNA: TGCAGTGCTAGCCCGGGACGCCCGGACACTGAAGCTTTCTTT
CDR3: CSASPGRPDTEAFF
D: NA
V: TRBV20-1
J: TRBJ1-1
size: few
length: 14

DNA: TGTGCCAGCAGCTTAGTTGGCGGGTATTCAGAGACCCAGTACTTC
CDR3: CASSLVGGYSETQYF
D: NA
V: TRBV7-8
J: TRBJ2-5
size: many
length: 15

DNA: TGCAGTGCTGCCCGGACTGGTTCCTACGAGCAGTACTTC
CDR3: CSAARTGSYEQYF
D: NA
V: TRBV20-1
J: TRBJ2-7
size: few
length: 13

DNA: TGCGCCAGCAGCTCCTGGACTAGCGGGAGGGCGGGGGGCGATGAGCAGTTCTTC
CDR3: CASSSWTSGRAGGDEQFF
D: TRBD2
V: TRBV5-1
J: TRBJ2-1
size: NA
length: 18

DNA: TGTGCCAGCAGCCAACCCGGCCCGACAGGGGAGGATGGCTACACCTTC
CDR3: CASSQPGPTGEDGYTF
D: TRBD1
V: TRBV3-1
J: TRBJ1-2
size: NA
length: 16

DNA: TGCGCCAGCAGTGAGTCGAGGGGGCTCGGGCAGTACTTC
CDR3: CASSESRGLGQYF
D: TRBD1
V: TRBV10-2
J: TRBJ2-7
size: NA
length: 13

DNA: TGTGCCAGCAGAATGGGACCGGGACTAGCGGAACTCTTC
CDR3: CASRMGPGLAELF
D: TRBD2
V: TRBV28
J: TRBJ2-1
size: few
length: 13

DNA: TGCAGTGCTAGACAGGGGAGCACAGATACGCAGTATTTT
CDR3: CSARQGSTDTQYF
D: NA
V: TRBV20-1
J: TRBJ2-3
size: many
length: 13

DNA: TGTGCCATCAGTGACCCGGGACAGGCGGACTACGAGCAGTACTTC
CDR3: CAISDPGQADYEQYF
D: TRBD1
V: TRBV10-3
J: TRBJ2-7
size: few
length: 15

DNA: TGTGCCAGCAGCCTCCTTTATGTGAGGACTGAAGCTTTCTTT
CDR3: CASSLLYVRTEAFF
D: NA
V: TRBV7-2
J: TRBJ1-1
size: NA
length: 14

DNA: TGTGCCAGCAAGAGGACAGCTGCATATGGCTACACCTTC
CDR3: CASKRTAAYGYTF
D: NA
V: TRBV6-1
J: TRBJ1-2
size: few
length: 13

DNA: TGTGCCAGCACAAGGAGGGACAGGCAAGTCGATGAGCAGTTCTTC
CDR3: CASTRRDRQVDEQFF
D: TRBD1
V: TRBV6-1
J: TRBJ2-1
size: many
length: 15

DNA: TGTGCCAGCAGCCAAGATTGGGGACAGGGGAGCTCCTACGAGCAGTACTTC
CDR3: CASSQDWGQGSSYEQYF
D: TRBD1
V: TRBV3-1
J: TRBJ2-7
size: NA
length: 17

DNA: TGTGCCAGCAGCTTAATAGCGGGGGTTGGAGAGACCCAGTACTTC
CDR3: CASSLIAGVGETQYF
D: TRBD2
V: TRBV7-9
J: TRBJ2-5
size: NA
length: 15

DNA: TGTGCCAGCATCGACAGGGGCAATCAGCCCCAGCATTTT
CDR3: CASIDRGNQPQHF
D: TRBD1
V: TRBV6-2/TRBV6-3
J: TRBJ1-5
size: NA
length: 13

DNA: TGCAGTGCACTAGGTAGCGAGCGGGAGTATTGGGATACGCAGTATTTT
CDR3: CSALGSEREYWDTQYF
D: TRBD2
V: TRBV20-1
J: TRBJ2-3
size: few
length: 16

DNA: TGTGCCACCAGCAGAGGAGCGGTAAACACTGAAGCTTTCTTT
CDR3: CATSRGAVNTEAFF
D: NA
V: TRBV15
J: TRBJ1-1
size: NA
length: 14

DNA: TGTGCCAGCAGCTTCACCCCGGGAGGCTACGAGCAGTACTTC
CDR3: CASSFTPGGYEQYF
D: TRBD2
V: TRBV7-2
J: TRBJ2-7
size: few
length: 14

DNA: TGTGCCAGCAGCCCCGCTAGAGGGACCGATACGCAGTATTTT
CDR3: CASSPARGTDTQYF
D: NA
V: TRBV7-9
J: TRBJ2-3
size: many
length: 14

DNA: TGCGCCAGCAGCCGACAGGGGTATGGGTACTGGAATGAGCAGTTCTTC
CDR3: CASSRQGYGYWNEQFF
D: TRBD1
V: TRBV4-3
J: TRBJ2-1
size: NA
length: 16

DNA: TGTGCCAGCAGCTTAAGCAGAGTTAAGGTTCCGAACACTGAAGCTTTCTTT
CDR3: CASSLSRVKVPNTEAFF
D: NA
V: TRBV7-9
J: TRBJ1-1
size: few
length: 17

DNA: TGTGCCAGCTCCCCAATTGACAGAGCCTACGAGCAGTACTTC
CDR3: CASSPIDRAYEQYF
D: NA
V: TRBV18
J: TRBJ2-7
size: few
length: 14

DNA: TGTGCCATCAGTGAGTGGGCCCCCAGGGGGAACACTGAAGCTTTCTTT
CDR3: CAISEWAPRGNTEAFF
D: NA
V: TRBV10-3
J: TRBJ1-1
size: many
length: 16

DNA: TGCGCCAGCAGCCAGACGGGACTAGCATACGAGCAGTACTTC
CDR3: CASSQTGLAYEQYF
D: TRBD2
V: TRBV5-1
J: TRBJ2-7
size: few
length: 14

DNA: TGCGCCAGCAGCCAAGAGGGACTAGCGGGACCCGGGGAGCTGTTTTTT
CDR3: CASSQEGLAGPGELFF
D: TRBD2
V: TRBV4-3
J: TRBJ2-2
size: NA
length: 16

DNA: TGTGCCAGTAGTAATCCGACAGCGGCGAACACCGGGGAGCTGTTTTTT
CDR3: CASSNPTAANTGELFF
D: NA
V: TRBV19
J: TRBJ2-2
size: NA
length: 16

DNA: TGCGCCAGCAGCCCAGGGGCAAGGGGGAACGGTGTCTATGGCTACACCTTC
CDR3: CASSPGARGNGVYGYTF
D: NA
V: TRBV4-3
J: TRBJ1-2
size: NA
length: 17

DNA: TGCAGTGCTTTACGGACCGCAGATACGCAGTATTTT
CDR3: CSALRTADTQYF
D: NA
V: TRBV20-1
J: TRBJ2-3
size: few
length: 12

DNA: TGTGCCATCAGTGAGACAGGGATAAAAAACATTCAGTACTTC
CDR3: CAISETGIKNIQYF
D: NA
V: TRBV10-3
J: TRBJ2-4
size: few
length: 14

DNA: TGTGCCAGCTCACCGGCAGGCAGGGCCTACGGAAACACCATATATTTT
CDR3: CASSPAGRAYGNTIYF
D: NA
V: TRBV18
J: TRBJ1-3
size: few
length: 16

DNA: TGTGCCAGCACTCAGCGGGGGGCAGATACGCAGTATTTT
CDR3: CASTQRGADTQYF
D: TRBD2
V: TRBV28
J: TRBJ2-3
size: many
length: 13

DNA: TGCGCCAGCAGCGTCACAGGGCCGAACACTGAAGCTTTCTTT
CDR3: CASSVTGPNTEAFF
D: NA
V: TRBV5-1
J: TRBJ1-1
size: many
length: 14